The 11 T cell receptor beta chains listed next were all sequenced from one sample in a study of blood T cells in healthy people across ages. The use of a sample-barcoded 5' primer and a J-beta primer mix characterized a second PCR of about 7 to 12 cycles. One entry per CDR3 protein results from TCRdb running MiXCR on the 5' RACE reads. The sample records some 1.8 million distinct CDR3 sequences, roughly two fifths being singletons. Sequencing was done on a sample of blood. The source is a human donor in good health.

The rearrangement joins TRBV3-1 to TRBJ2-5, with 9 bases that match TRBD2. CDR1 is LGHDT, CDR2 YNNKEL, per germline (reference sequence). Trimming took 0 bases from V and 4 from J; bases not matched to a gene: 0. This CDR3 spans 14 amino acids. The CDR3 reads CASSQETSGETQYF. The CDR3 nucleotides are TGTGCCAGCAGCCAAGAGACTAGCGGAGAGACCCAGTACTTC.

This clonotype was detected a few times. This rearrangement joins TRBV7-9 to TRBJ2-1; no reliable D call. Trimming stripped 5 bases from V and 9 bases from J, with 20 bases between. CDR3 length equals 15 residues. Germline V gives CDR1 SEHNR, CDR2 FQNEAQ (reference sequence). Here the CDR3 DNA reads TGTGCCAGCAGCCTGGCCCAAGGCAGTTTGGTTGAGCAGTTCTTC. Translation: CASSLAQGSLVEQFF.

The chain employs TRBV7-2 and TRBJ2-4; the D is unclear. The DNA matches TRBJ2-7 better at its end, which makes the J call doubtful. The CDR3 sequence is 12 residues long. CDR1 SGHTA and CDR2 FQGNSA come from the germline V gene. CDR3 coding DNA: TGTGCCAGCAGTCCACGCCCCCACGAGCAGTACTTC. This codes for CASSPRPHEQYF.

The CDR3 region is CASSTGTGSEKLFF. For the CDR3, the DNA is TGTGCCAGCAGCACCGGGACAGGGAGTGAAAAACTGTTTTTT. The genes are TRBV7-2 and TRBJ1-4, with 9 bases aligning to TRBD1. J was trimmed by 7 bases and V by 5 bases; bases with no gene match: 5. The germline V gene has CDR1 SGHTA and CDR2 FQGNSA. This CDR3 contains 14 residues.

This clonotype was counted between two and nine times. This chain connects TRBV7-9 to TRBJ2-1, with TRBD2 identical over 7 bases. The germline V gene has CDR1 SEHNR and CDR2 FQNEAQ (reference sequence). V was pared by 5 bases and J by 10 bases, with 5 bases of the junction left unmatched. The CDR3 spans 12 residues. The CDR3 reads CASSRGVMEQFF. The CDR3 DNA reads TGTGCCAGCAGCCGGGGGGTGATGGAGCAGTTCTTC.

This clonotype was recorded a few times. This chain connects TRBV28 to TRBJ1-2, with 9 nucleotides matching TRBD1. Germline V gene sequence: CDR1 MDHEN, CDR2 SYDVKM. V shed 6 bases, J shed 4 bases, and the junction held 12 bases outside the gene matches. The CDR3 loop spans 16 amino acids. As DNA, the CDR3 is TGTGCCAGCAGCCGCCTCGGGACAGGGAGCGTCTATGGCTACACCTTC. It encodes CASSRLGTGSVYGYTF.

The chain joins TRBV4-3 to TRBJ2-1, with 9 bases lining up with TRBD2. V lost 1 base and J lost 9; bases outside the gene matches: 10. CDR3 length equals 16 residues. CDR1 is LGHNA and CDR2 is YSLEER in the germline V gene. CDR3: CASSQVYAGGLGEQFF. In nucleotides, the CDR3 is TGCGCCAGCAGCCAAGTTTACGCGGGGGGGTTAGGTGAGCAGTTCTTC.

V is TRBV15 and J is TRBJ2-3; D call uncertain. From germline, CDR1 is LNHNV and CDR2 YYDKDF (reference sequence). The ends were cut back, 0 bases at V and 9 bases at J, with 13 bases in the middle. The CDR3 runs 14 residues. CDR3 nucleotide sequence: TGTGCCACCAGCAGAGAATGGGCAGGCTTCACGCAGTATTTT. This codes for CATSREWAGFTQYF.

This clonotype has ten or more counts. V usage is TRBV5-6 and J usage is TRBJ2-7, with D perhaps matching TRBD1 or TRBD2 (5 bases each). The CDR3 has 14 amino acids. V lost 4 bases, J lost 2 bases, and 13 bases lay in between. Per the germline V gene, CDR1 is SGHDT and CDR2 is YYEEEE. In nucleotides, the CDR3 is TGTGCCAGCAGCGCCCCGGGGACCCCCTACGAGCAGTACTTC. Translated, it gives CASSAPGTPYEQYF.

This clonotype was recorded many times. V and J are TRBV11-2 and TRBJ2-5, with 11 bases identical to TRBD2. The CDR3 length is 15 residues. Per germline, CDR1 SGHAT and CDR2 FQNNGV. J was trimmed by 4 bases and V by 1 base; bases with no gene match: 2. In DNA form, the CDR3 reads TGTGCCAGCAGCTTAGGACTAGCGGGGAGAGAGACCCAGTACTTC. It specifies CASSLGLAGRETQYF.

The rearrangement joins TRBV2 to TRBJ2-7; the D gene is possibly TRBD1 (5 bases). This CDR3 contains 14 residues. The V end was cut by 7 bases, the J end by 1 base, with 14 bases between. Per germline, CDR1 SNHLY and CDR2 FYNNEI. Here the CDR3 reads CASTTRDWSYEQYF. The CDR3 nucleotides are TGTGCCAGCACAACCAGGGATTGGTCCTACGAGCAGTACTTC. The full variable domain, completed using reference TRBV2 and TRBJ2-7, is EPEVTQTPSHQVTQMGQEVILRCVPISNHLYFYWYRQILGQKVEFLVSFYNNEISEKSEIFDDQFSVERPDGSNFTLKIRSTKLEDSAMYFCASTTRDWSYEQYFGPGTRLTVT.